This section outlines one TCR beta chain sequence together with its context. Profiling relied on immunoSEQ multiplex PCR, and the TCRdb table lists in-frame clones only, not all of them. This sample carries about 110,000 clones, 80% to 85% of them seen once, and the ten largest clones take 6.5% to 10%. These data are taken from a study of blood T cell repertoires in COVID-19. Background on the study: Samples came from the United States, Italy and Spain, spanning acute and convalescent COVID-19. Sample material is recorded as cDNA or gDNA derived from T cells, B-cell-depleted T cells, or PBMCs.

This CDR3 has 14 amino acids. Trimming left V 11 bases short and J 4 bases short, with 20 bases between. CDR1 MDHEN and CDR2 SYDVKM come from the germline V gene. The chain recombines TRBV28 with TRBJ1-2; possibly TRBD1 for D (5 bases). Sequencing was done on a sample of peripheral blood. The TCR sequence derives from a man aged 70-80 years with acute or convalescent COVID-19. The CDR3 here is CAAGDGWGTYGYTF. The CDR3 DNA is TGTGCCGCGGGGGATGGTTGGGGTACCTATGGCTACACCTTC.